These 25 T cell receptor beta chains originate from one sample sequenced in a study of shared clonotypes between healthy human individuals. CD45RO negativity and positive selection for CCR7 defined naive CD8 cells, a population that excluded terminally differentiated effector memory CD45RA+ cells. Libraries were prepared by immunoSEQ multiplex PCR; TCRdb keeps only in-frame clonotypes and omits some of them. The table shows around 600,000 clones, with approximately 96% occurring only once. The sample taken for sequencing was naive CD8+ T cells sorted from blood. These receptors originate from a woman in her twenties or thirties in good health.

The chain carries TRBV28 and TRBJ2-1, with TRBD2 identical over 11 bases. The trim removed 1 base at V and 8 bases at J, leaving 13 bases unmatched. The germline V gene has CDR1 MDHEN and CDR2 SYDVKM. The CDR3 consists of 18 residues. For the CDR3, the DNA is TGTGCCAGCAGTTTATATCAACTAGCGGGAGTTACAGTCGATGAGCAGTTCTTC. Its protein is CASSLYQLAGVTVDEQFF.

This chain joins TRBV6-6 and TRBJ2-7; 9 bases line up with TRBD1. With 0 bases clipped from V and 5 bases from J, the junction kept 5 bases outside the gene matches. The CDR3 runs 15 residues. From germline, CDR1 is MNHNY and CDR2 SVGAGI (reference sequence). The CDR3 sequence is CASSYSRDRVNEQYF. The CDR3 DNA reads TGTGCCAGCAGTTACTCGAGGGACAGGGTCAACGAGCAGTACTTC.

This chain joins TRBV4-1 and TRBJ2-1; 7 bases map to TRBD2. Germline V gene data show CDR1 as MGHRA and CDR2 as YSYEKL. CDR3 length equals 15 residues. V lost 3 bases to trimming and J lost 5 bases; unmatched junction nucleotides: 7. CDR3 amino acids: CASSQTSSLDNEQFF. CDR3 bases: TGCGCCAGCAGCCAGACTAGCAGCTTGGACAATGAGCAGTTCTTC.

This clone appeared a single time. The rearrangement links TRBV5-1 to TRBJ2-7, with TRBD2 matching 7 bases. Trimming took 4 bases from V and 3 from J; bases not matched to a gene: 10. This CDR3 is 15 amino acids long. Per germline, CDR1 SGHRS and CDR2 YFSETQ. Written as DNA, the CDR3 is TGCGCCAGCAGCGTGGCGGCTAGCGGACACTACGAGCAGTACTTC. This codes for CASSVAASGHYEQYF.

The count of this clone is one. The V gene is TRBV7-6, the J gene TRBJ2-2, with a weak D call TRBD2 (6 bases). V lost 1 base to trimming and J lost 4 bases, with 10 bases between them. This CDR3 comprises 15 residues. Germline V gene lookup returns CDR1 SGHVS and CDR2 FNYEAQ. CDR3 in DNA: TGTGCCAGCAGCTTAGGGGCCGGGGGCACCGGGGAGCTGTTTTTT. Protein sequence: CASSLGAGGTGELFF.

The chain uses TRBV29-1 and TRBJ1-4; D call uncertain. Trimming left V 7 bases short and J 7 bases short, with 16 bases between. Germline V gene sequence: CDR1 SQVTM, CDR2 ANQGSEA. CDR3 length: 13 amino acids. CDR3 in DNA: TGCAGCGCTTGCTTCCGACGGGGTGAAAAACTGTTTTTT. Its translation: CSACFRRGEKLFF.

This chain uses TRBV2 with TRBJ2-7, with TRBD1 as a possible D gene (6 bases). The CDR3 is 13 amino acids. The V gene's germline CDR1 is SNHLY and CDR2 FYNNEI. The V and J ends lost 7 bases and 4 bases respectively, with 14 bases between them. For the CDR3, the DNA is TGTGCCAGCATTCTGGCCAGGGGATACGAGCAGTACTTC. Protein sequence: CASILARGYEQYF.

The chain uses TRBV25-1 and TRBJ2-7; D possibly corresponds to TRBD2 (5 bases). Trimming left V 4 bases short and J 5 bases short, with 15 bases between. This CDR3 contains 14 residues. Germline V CDR1 and CDR2: MGHDK, SYGVNS. CDR3 amino acids: CASSAGAGLDEQYF. The CDR3, as DNA: TGTGCCAGCAGTGCTGGCGCGGGCCTCGACGAGCAGTACTTC.

The gene calls are TRBV4-2 and TRBJ2-7; D is perhaps TRBD2 (6 bases). Germline V lookup: CDR1 LGHNA, CDR2 YNFKEQ. V was trimmed by 0 bases and J by 7 bases, leaving 13 bases between them. The CDR3 length is 14 residues. The CDR3 here is CASSQDGSGLEQYF. For the CDR3, the DNA is TGTGCCAGCAGCCAAGACGGGAGCGGCCTGGAGCAGTACTTC.

The V and J genes are TRBV9 and TRBJ2-3, with TRBD2 identical over 8 bases. V lost 4 bases, J lost 4 bases, and 5 bases stayed unmatched. The CDR3 spans 14 residues. Germline values: CDR1 SGDLS, CDR2 YYNGEE. The CDR3 protein is CASSIAGGSDTQYF. DNA for the CDR3: TGTGCCAGCAGCATTGCGGGAGGTTCAGATACGCAGTATTTT.

The chain is built from TRBV7-6 and TRBJ2-7; 7 nucleotides line up with TRBD2. This CDR3 is built from 15 residues. The germline V gene has CDR1 SGHVS and CDR2 FNYEAQ. J was trimmed by 4 bases and V by 5 bases; bases with no gene match: 11. CDR3 sequence (DNA): TGTGCCAGCAGCGCGCCGCCAGCGGGAATATACGAGCAGTACTTC. It translates to CASSAPPAGIYEQYF.

The chain has TRBV27 and TRBJ2-7; D gene uncertain. From germline, CDR1 is MNHEY and CDR2 SMNVEV (reference sequence). The CDR3 is 14 residues long. Between the trimmed V and J ends, which lost 8 bases and 0 bases, there was a span of 14 bases. The CDR3 region is CASGPSGNSYEQYF. The CDR3 nucleotides are TGTGCCAGCGGCCCTTCGGGCAACTCCTACGAGCAGTACTTC.

Details on this clone: Distinct nucleotide sequences in the sample also encode this CDR3. This chain connects TRBV5-6 to TRBJ1-1; unclear D gene. V lost 0 bases and J lost 0, with 6 bases in between. Germline CDR1 SGHDT, CDR2 YYEEEE. This CDR3 is built from 14 residues. The CDR3 sequence is CASSLGGMNTEAFF. CDR3 in DNA: TGTGCCAGCAGCTTGGGGGGAATGAACACTGAAGCTTTCTTT.

The V gene is TRBV7-5, the J gene TRBJ2-7; the D call in the table, TRBD2, was not verified against the DNA. TRBV7-5 is a known pseudogene. This CDR3 has 16 residues. The CDR3 nucleotides read TGTGTCAGAAGCTTAGCGCATACCGGGTGCTCCTACGAGCAGTACTTC. It encodes CVRSLAHTGCSYEQYF.

The genes are TRBV18 and TRBJ1-2; TRBD1 matches 12 bases. The CDR3 covers 17 residues. Germline V gene lookup returns CDR1 KGHSH and CDR2 LQKENI. V lost 3 bases and J lost 6; bases outside the gene matches: 11. The CDR3 region is CASSPDPGQGARDGYTF. CDR3 coding DNA: TGTGCCAGCTCACCGGATCCGGGACAGGGGGCAAGAGATGGCTACACCTTC.

The J gene is TRBJ2-3, the V gene TRBV7-6; 9 bases agree with TRBD1. CDR3 length: 16 residues. Trimming cost V 2 bases and J 6 bases; bases outside gene matches: 9. Germline CDR1 and CDR2: SGHVS and FNYEAQ. This chain's CDR3 is CASSLTGGSGTDTQYF. The CDR3 coding sequence is TGTGCCAGCAGCTTAACAGGGGGCTCGGGAACGGATACGCAGTATTTT.

This clone was observed a handful of times. The rearrangement joins TRBV4-1 to TRBJ1-5, with D unclear. The germline gives CDR1 MGHRA, CDR2 YSYEKL. V was clipped by 3 bases and J by 2 bases, with 5 bases between them. The CDR3 covers 13 residues. CDR3 sequence: CASSQQGNQPQHF. The CDR3, as DNA: TGCGCCAGCAGCCAGCAGGGCAATCAGCCCCAGCATTTT.

V usage is TRBV27 and J usage is TRBJ2-1; 14 positions agree with TRBD2. CDR1 and CDR2 (germline): MNHEY, SMNVEV (reference sequence). This CDR3 region has 14 residues. V dropped 8 bases and J dropped 6; count of bases not matched to a gene: 3. The CDR3 sequence is CASQGLAGVNEQFF. CDR3 nucleotides: TGTGCCAGCCAGGGACTAGCGGGAGTCAATGAGCAGTTCTTC.

This chain joins TRBV7-9 and TRBJ2-1, with 8 bases identical to TRBD2. The CDR3 covers 16 residues. Germline lookup yields CDR1 SEHNR and CDR2 FQNEAQ (reference sequence). Losses at the gene ends were 7 bases for V and 0 bases for J; bases not matched to a gene: 8. CDR3 sequence (DNA): TGTGCCAGCACCCCAGGGAGCGGGAGCTCCTACAATGAGCAGTTCTTC. Amino acids: CASTPGSGSSYNEQFF.

This chain joins TRBV19 and TRBJ2-6; D unclear. This CDR3 contains 16 residues. The germline V gene has CDR1 LNHDA and CDR2 SQIVND (reference sequence). Trimming cost V 3 bases and J 0 bases, with 9 bases left between them. Here the CDR3 DNA reads TGTGCCAGTAGTATTTTAGTCCTCTCTGGGGCCAACGTCCTGACTTTC. Protein: CASSILVLSGANVLTF.

This clone was seen a single time. CDR3 nucleotide sequence: TGTGCCAGCAGTTTCCAAGACCCACCCGGGGAGCTGTTTTTT. Its translation: CASSFQDPPGELFF. The V call is TRBV6-5, the J call TRBJ2-2; D uncertain. The germline V gene encodes CDR1 MNHEY and CDR2 SVGAGI. This CDR3 is 14 amino acids long. Trimming shortened V by 4 bases and J by 6 bases, and 12 bases separated the two germline ends.

This chain connects TRBV28 to TRBJ2-5; either TRBD1 or TRBD2 may supply D (5 bases each). The CDR3 extends over 15 amino acids. V was clipped by 5 bases and J by 1 base, with 14 bases between them. The germline CDR1 and CDR2 sequences are MDHEN and SYDVKM. The CDR3: CASSGSPDTQETQYF. The CDR3 DNA sequence: TGTGCCAGCAGTGGGAGCCCGGACACCCAAGAGACCCAGTACTTC.

This clone was counted once. The gene calls are TRBV11-2 and TRBJ2-5; TRBD2 matches at 9 bases. Germline V gives CDR1 SGHAT, CDR2 FQNNGV. The J segment lost 5 bases and the V segment lost 3 bases, leaving 7 bases of the junction unmatched. This CDR3 contains 15 residues. The CDR3, as DNA: TGTGCCAGCAGCTTTCGTAGCGGGAGTACGGAGACCCAGTACTTC. This sequence encodes CASSFRSGSTETQYF.

The V gene is TRBV7-8, the J gene TRBJ2-5; 10 bases are a match to TRBD2. V lost 1 base and J lost 3; bases outside the gene matches: 8. Looked up from germline, CDR1 is SGHVS and CDR2 is FQNEAQ. This CDR3 has 17 residues. Here the CDR3 reads CASSLDRASGSEETQYF. For the CDR3, the DNA is TGTGCCAGCAGCTTAGATCGGGCTAGCGGGAGTGAAGAGACCCAGTACTTC.

Worth noting for this clone: At one boundary the junction diverges from the germline segment, which might be a read error. The rearrangement uses TRBV29-1 and TRBJ1-2, with D uncertain. The CDR3 consists of 12 residues. The germline gives CDR1 SQVTM, CDR2 ANQGSEA. The CDR3 nucleotides are TGCAGCGCTGAAAGACCCGGCTATGGCTACACCTTC. Amino acid sequence: CSAERPGYGYTF.